Listed below are T cell receptor beta chains from one sample, sequenced in a study of blood T cell repertoires in COVID-19. Profiled with immunoSEQ multiplex PCR; TCRdb holds only in-frame clones, not every one. The repertoire includes 200,000 to 300,000 clones, 90% of them detected once, and approximately 3.3% sits in the top ten. Sequenced sample: peripheral blood. Source of these receptors: a woman in her thirties or forties with acute or convalescent COVID-19. CDR3s include the opening cysteine and the closing phenylalanine or tryptophan. D genes are given only for firm matches. Size is stated for part of the rows, as once, few or many counts, or as a class when the clone is expanded.

TGTGCCATTTCGACGACAGGGTATTCAAGAGAGACCCAGTACTTC CAISTTGYSRETQYF - TRBJ2-5 TRBD1 TRBV10-3
TGTGCCAGCAGCCTGAGACAGTATAATTCACCCCTCCACTTT CASSLRQYNSPLHF - TRBJ1-6 - TRBV13
TGCAGTGTTAGACCAGGGGGCCCCGAAGCTTTCTTT CSVRPGGPEAFF - TRBJ1-1 TRBD1 TRBV29-1
TGTGCCAGCTCACTACAACGGGCTAATGAAAAACTGTTTTTT CASSLQRANEKLFF - TRBJ1-4 - TRBV18
TGTGCCAGCTCACGCGTCCCCCGCCAGGGAAGACCCACAGATACGCAGTATTTT CASSRVPRQGRPTDTQYF - TRBJ2-3 - TRBV18
TGTGCCAGCAGCTTGCTCAGGGTGGAGAGCGGGGAGCTGTTTTTT CASSLLRVESGELFF - TRBJ2-2 - TRBV11-1
TGTGCCAGCAGCTTAAACGGAGGTATGGCAGAAGCTTTCTTT CASSLNGGMAEAFF - TRBJ1-1 - TRBV7-3
TGCGCCAGCAGCTCAGACCGGGTGTTAGGTACGCAGTATTTT CASSSDRVLGTQYF - TRBJ2-3 - TRBV5-1
TGTGCCAGCAGCTCCTCGGGCACTGAAGCTTTCTTT CASSSSGTEAFF - TRBJ1-1 - TRBV3-1/TRBV3-2
TGTGCCAGCAGCCCCGCGATCGAGCCGAACACTGAAGCTTTCTTT CASSPAIEPNTEAFF - TRBJ1-1 - TRBV6-5
TGTGCCAGCAGTTACTCGAGGCAGGGGGTTCAATCACCCCTCCACTTT CASSYSRQGVQSPLHF - TRBJ1-6 TRBD1 TRBV6-5
TGTGCCAGCAATTTACAGGGGGGCTACACCTTC CASNLQGGYTF - TRBJ1-2 TRBD1 TRBV6-6
TGTGCCAGCAGGACAGGGGGCGGAGGCAACACTGAAGCTTTCTTT CASRTGGGGNTEAFF - TRBJ1-1 TRBD1 TRBV6-5
TGTGCCAGCAGTTGGTTGCTAGGGGGTAACACCGGGGAGCTGTTTTTT CASSWLLGGNTGELFF - TRBJ2-2 - TRBV6-2/TRBV6-3
TGTGCCAGCAGTTTCAAAGGACAGGGTCTATCTGGGGCCAACGTCCTGACTTTC CASSFKGQGLSGANVLTF - TRBJ2-6 TRBD1 TRBV27
TGCGCCAGCAGCTTGGCTTTCGGGACAGCGGCTGAAGCTTTCTTT CASSLAFGTAAEAFF - TRBJ1-1 TRBD1 TRBV5-1
TGTGCCAGCAGCCCCGGGACAGGGCTAAATCAGCCCCAGCATTTT CASSPGTGLNQPQHF - TRBJ1-5 TRBD1 TRBV9
TGTGCCACCAGTGATTCAGACAGGGGCTCGGATGGCTACACCTTC CATSDSDRGSDGYTF - TRBJ1-2 TRBD1 TRBV24-1
TGTGCCAGTAGTAAGGGCGGGGAGACCCAGTACTTC CASSKGGETQYF - TRBJ2-5 - TRBV19
TGTGCCTGGAGTGCCGAGGACAGGGGATCCTATGGCTACACCTTC CAWSAEDRGSYGYTF - TRBJ1-2 TRBD1 TRBV30
TGTGCCAGCAGCGGACAGAATGAAAAACTGTTTTTT CASSGQNEKLFF - TRBJ1-4 - TRBV9
TGCAGCGTTTACGGAGACTTGAACACAGATACGCAGTATTTT CSVYGDLNTDTQYF - TRBJ2-3 - TRBV29-1
TGTGCCAGCAGCCCTGACTCGTTTCGTGGCTACACCTTC CASSPDSFRGYTF once TRBJ1-2 - TRBV14
TGTGCCAGCTCGCCTATACCGCAACGGCGGGCCGAGGGTGTGAACACTGAAGCTTTCTTT CASSPIPQRRAEGVNTEAFF - TRBJ1-1 - TRBV18
TGTGCCAGTAGTCCCCTGACAGGGTTGAACACTGAAGCTTTCTTT CASSPLTGLNTEAFF - TRBJ1-1 TRBD1 TRBV19
TGTGCCAGTAAACTAGGGGGACCCCTCCAGACCGGGGAGCTGTTTTTT CASKLGGPLQTGELFF - TRBJ2-2 - TRBV19
TGTGCCAGCAGCTTGCCCGGGACAACCACCGGGGAGCTGTTTTTT CASSLPGTTTGELFF - TRBJ2-2 - TRBV5-4
TGTGCCAGCAGTTTAACCGCCTGGACAGTCCTGACTTTC CASSLTAWTVLTF - TRBJ2-6 - TRBV27
TGTGCCAGTAGTGGGAGGCGGGATTCGGGAAACACCATATATTTT CASSGRRDSGNTIYF - TRBJ1-3 - TRBV19
TGTGCCAGCAGCGCCGACAGGGACACTGAAGCTTTCTTT CASSADRDTEAFF - TRBJ1-1 TRBD1 TRBV9
TGTGCCAGCAGCCCCTTACTCCGGGACAGGGGTGTGAATGAGCAGTTCTTC CASSPLLRDRGVNEQFF - TRBJ2-1 TRBD1 TRBV7-8
TGTGCCAGCAGCTTGTATGGGGAGGTGATTCTAAACACTGAAGCTTTCTTT CASSLYGEVILNTEAFF - TRBJ1-1 - TRBV5-5
TGTGCCAGCAGACCCGGGGGGGGCATTGGCTATGGCTACACCTTC CASRPGGGIGYGYTF - TRBJ1-2 - TRBV27
TGTGCCACCAAGGGGGGGCCAGTAGAAAAACTGTTTTTT CATKGGPVEKLFF - TRBJ1-4 - TRBV27
TGTGCCAGCAGTAACACAGGGGGAACCGGGGAGCTGTTTTTT CASSNTGGTGELFF few TRBJ2-2 TRBD1 TRBV25-1
TGTGCCAGCAACCCCACTAGCACGGGTAGCACAGATACGCAGTATTTT CASNPTSTGSTDTQYF - TRBJ2-3 - TRBV2
TGTGCCAGCAGTGCCAGCAGCGGACAGGGCTCTTATCAGCCCCAGCATTTT CASSASSGQGSYQPQHF - TRBJ1-5 TRBD1 TRBV7-9
TGTGCCAGCTCTCTAACAGGAGGGGGCTACACCTTC CASSLTGGGYTF - TRBJ1-2 - TRBV18
TGTGCCAGTAGCCCCAGGGGGCCGGTCTATGGCTACACCTTC CASSPRGPVYGYTF - TRBJ1-2 TRBD1 TRBV19
TGTGCCAGCAGGGTAGGGACAGGGGGCATTGGGCAGCCCCAGCATTTT CASRVGTGGIGQPQHF - TRBJ1-5 TRBD1 TRBV2
TGTGCCAGCCTAAGATGGGGGGAGGGGAATCAGCCCCAGCATTTT CASLRWGEGNQPQHF - TRBJ1-5 - TRBV6-5
TGTGCCAGCAGCCACTCCCGCAGGGGCGATGAGCAGTTCTTC CASSHSRRGDEQFF - TRBJ2-1 - TRBV3-1/TRBV3-2
TGTGCCAGCAGCCCTACGGGTGGTGGCTACACCTTC CASSPTGGGYTF - TRBJ1-2 - TRBV11-2
TGTGCCAGCAGCCCAGCTCAGGGGAACTATGGCTACACCTTC CASSPAQGNYGYTF - TRBJ1-2 - TRBV6-5
TGTGCCAGCAGCCCACGCTCTGGCGGGCGCCTCACAGATACGCAGTATTTT CASSPRSGGRLTDTQYF - TRBJ2-3 - TRBV3-1/TRBV3-2
TGTGCCAGCTCACTCCTAGGACAGGGCGGTGGCAATCAGCCCCAGCATTTT CASSLLGQGGGNQPQHF - TRBJ1-5 TRBD1 TRBV18
TGCGCCAGCAGCCAGCTGACAGGGGGCAATGAAAAACTGTTTTTT CASSQLTGGNEKLFF - TRBJ1-4 TRBD1 TRBV4-1
TGTGCCAGTAGATCAGCTTGGGGCGGTATAAACAATGAGCAGTTCTTC CASRSAWGGINNEQFF - TRBJ2-1 - TRBV19
TGTGCCAGCAGCTTTGGGACAGGGGGCTCTGGAAACACCATATATTTT CASSFGTGGSGNTIYF - TRBJ1-3 TRBD1 TRBV2
TGTGCCAGCAGCGTGACCATGAGGCTAGCGGGGGGGTCAGATACGCAGTATTTT CASSVTMRLAGGSDTQYF - TRBJ2-3 TRBD2 TRBV7-8